What follows are 3 T cell receptor beta chains derived from one specimen sequenced in a study of T-cell reconstitution after alpha-beta-depleted transplantation in children. Unique molecular identifiers were built into the TCRbeta library. TCRdb recomputed calls from the PCR reads with MiXCR, one row per CDR3 protein. The sample consists of hundreds of thousands of distinct CDR3 sequences, roughly 10% of them appearing once. The input for sequencing was PBMCs from the stem cell graft donor, taken from the stem cell graft. These receptors were collected from a human donor who donated a stem cell graft to a child with acute myeloid leukemia.

This clonotype was recorded many times. The chain recombines TRBV30 with TRBJ2-1, with TRBD1 identical over 8 bases. The CDR3 extends over 14 amino acids. V trimming: 3 bases; J trimming: 9 bases; junction bases outside the gene matches: 10. Per the germline V gene, CDR1 is GTSNPN and CDR2 is SVGIG (reference sequence). In nucleotides, the CDR3 is TGTGCCTGGAGCGCCGGACAGGGTATCGGTGAGCAGTTCTTC. Amino acids: CAWSAGQGIGEQFF.

This clonotype was seen a few times. This chain links TRBV12-3 or TRBV12-4 with TRBJ1-5, with D possibly being TRBD1 (6 bases). Trimming took 6 bases from V and 6 from J, leaving 12 bases between them. The CDR3 runs to 13 residues. This CDR3 reads CASRGTGIQPQHF. The CDR3 DNA reads as TGTGCCAGCAGGGGAACAGGGATTCAGCCCCAGCATTTT.

This clonotype has only a few counts. V gene TRBV5-1 combines with J gene TRBJ2-1, with TRBD1 matching over 10 bases. Germline CDR1 is SGHRS and CDR2 is YFSETQ. This CDR3 has 15 amino acids. V lost 5 bases and J lost 2; bases outside the gene matches: 4. The CDR3 coding sequence is TGCGCCAGCAGATCCGGACAGGGGGCCTACAATGAGCAGTTCTTC. It is translated as CASRSGQGAYNEQFF.